These T cell receptor beta chains were read from a single sample in a study of T cell repertoires in cytomegalovirus infection. TCRdb re-derived calls from the reads in MiXCR, one entry per CDR3 protein. Among about 360,000 distinct CDR3 sequences, 15% to 20% were seen once, and the ten largest hold around 9.3%. Source material: PBMCs. The source is a human donor in good health (CMV status not recorded). Some clones in this sample may be carry-over from other donors' samples. Each CDR3 is given with its conserved first and last residue. D genes are given only for firm matches. Clone size is stated in some rows and not others, as once, few, many or a class when expanded.

j_gene,d_gene,v_gene,abundance,CDR3nt,CDR3aa
TRBJ2-7,.,TRBV7-8,.,TGTGCCAGCAGCTTATGGGTTGAGGTGAACTACGAGCAGTACTTC,CASSLWVEVNYEQYF
TRBJ2-5,TRBD1,TRBV28,many,TGTGCCAGCAGTTCCCCGCCGACAGGGCTGGAGACCCAGTACTTC,CASSSPPTGLETQYF
TRBJ1-4,TRBD1,TRBV7-8,many,TGTGCCAGCAGCTACACAGGGGGCGCGGAAAAACTGTTTTTT,CASSYTGGAEKLFF
TRBJ1-4,.,TRBV18,.,TGTGCCAGCTCACCGAAGGACCCCCCGAATGAAAAACTGTTTTTT,CASSPKDPPNEKLFF
TRBJ1-1,TRBD1,TRBV28,few,TGTGCCAGCAGTCTAAGGACAGGCCCCTTGGACACTGAAGCTTTCTTT,CASSLRTGPLDTEAFF
TRBJ2-7,.,TRBV5-4,.,TGTGCCAGCAGCTTAGGGGGGGACCGGGGCACCTACGAGCAGTACTTC,CASSLGGDRGTYEQYF
TRBJ2-1,.,TRBV6-5,.,TGTGCCAGCGCTTACAGGGAGAAGAGGGATGAGCAGTTCTTC,CASAYREKRDEQFF
TRBJ2-3,TRBD1,TRBV10-3,.,TGTGCCGCATTATCACAGGGGGTTAGCACAGATACGCAGTATTTT,CAALSQGVSTDTQYF
TRBJ2-5,.,TRBV7-8,few,TGTGCCAGTCAAAGGGGGATGCAAGAGACCCAGTACTTC,CASQRGMQETQYF
TRBJ2-5,TRBD1,TRBV11-1,many,TGTGCCAGCACCCGGGACAGCCCATGGGAGACCCAGTACTTC,CASTRDSPWETQYF
TRBJ2-7,.,TRBV23-1,few,TGCGCCAGCAGTCAATCGGGGCGCACGGGGGAAACCTACGAGCAGTACTTC,CASSQSGRTGETYEQYF
TRBJ2-7,.,TRBV15,many,TGTGCCACCAGCAGAGATCCGACAGGCAACGAGCAGTACTTC,CATSRDPTGNEQYF
TRBJ2-1,.,TRBV14,.,TGTGCCAGCAGTCAAGGCCTTTGGGAGCAGTTCTTC,CASSQGLWEQFF
TRBJ2-7,TRBD1,TRBV10-3,.,TGTGCCACCGAACTCAACCCGGGACAGGGCCGCGAGCAGTACTTC,CATELNPGQGREQYF
TRBJ2-7,.,TRBV6-2/TRBV6-3,.,TGTGCCAGCAGCTCCCCCCCACGGGGAATCTACGAGCAGTACTTC,CASSSPPRGIYEQYF
TRBJ1-1,.,TRBV10-3,.,TGTGCCATCAGTCTAGAGGAGAACACTGAAGCTTTCTTT,CAISLEENTEAFF
TRBJ2-1,.,TRBV29-1,few,TGCAGCGTTGAAGACGGGACTGGCGCCTCCTACAATGAGCAGTTCTTC,CSVEDGTGASYNEQFF
TRBJ2-1,.,TRBV20-1,.,TGCCGTGCTAGAAGTTTAGGGGCGGGGAGAAGCCACAATGAGCAGTTCTTC,CRARSLGAGRSHNEQFF
TRBJ2-7,.,TRBV3-1,.,TGTGCCAGCAGCCGAGCGAGCGGACACGAGCAGTACTTC,CASSRASGHEQYF
TRBJ2-2,TRBD2,TRBV3-1,few,TGTGCCAGCAGCCAAGTGGCTAGCGGGGTAAACACCGGGGAGCTGTTTTTT,CASSQVASGVNTGELFF
TRBJ1-1,.,TRBV2,.,TGTGCCAGCAGTGAATCTTTTGGGGCCAGTGGAACTAGTGAAGCTTTCTTT,CASSESFGASGTSEAFF
TRBJ1-6,.,TRBV5-4,.,TGTGCCAGCAGCCCGGGAGTCAGCTCCTATAATTCACCCCTCCACTTT,CASSPGVSSYNSPLHF
TRBJ2-7,.,TRBV6-6,many,TGTGCCAGCAGTTACTCGGTCCGCGAGCAGTACTTC,CASSYSVREQYF
TRBJ2-5,TRBD2,TRBV20-1,many,TGCAGTGCTAGGAGGCCGGGACTAGCGGGGGGCGACAAAGAGACCCAGTACTTC,CSARRPGLAGGDKETQYF
TRBJ1-3,TRBD1,TRBV20-1,few,TGCAGTGCAGCTACAGGGGCCTCTGGAAACACCATATATTTT,CSAATGASGNTIYF
TRBJ2-1,TRBD2,TRBV7-9,many,TGTGCCAGCAGCTTAGGTACTTGGACTAGCGGTTCCTTC,CASSLGTWTSGSF